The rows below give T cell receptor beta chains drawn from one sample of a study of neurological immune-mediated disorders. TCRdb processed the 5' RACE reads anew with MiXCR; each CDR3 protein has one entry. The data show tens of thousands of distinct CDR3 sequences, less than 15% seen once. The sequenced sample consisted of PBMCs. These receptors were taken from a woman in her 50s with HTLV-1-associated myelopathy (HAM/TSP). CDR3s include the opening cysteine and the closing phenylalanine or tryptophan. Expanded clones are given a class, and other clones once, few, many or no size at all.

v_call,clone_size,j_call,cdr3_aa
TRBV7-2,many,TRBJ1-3,CASSPGGNTIYF
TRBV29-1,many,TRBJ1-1,CSVEDLEGAEAFF
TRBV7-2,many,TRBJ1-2,CASSLGLGRLINGYTF
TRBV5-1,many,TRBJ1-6,CASSPDRGFSPLHF
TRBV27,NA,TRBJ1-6,CANSLRQDRYNSPLHF
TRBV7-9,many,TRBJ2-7,CASSFMAFKGLVYEQYF
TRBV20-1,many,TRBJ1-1,CSAPGRQNTEAFF
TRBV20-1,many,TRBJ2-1,CSARDLGRGGYNEQFF
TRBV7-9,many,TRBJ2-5,CASSLTLYRAQETQYF
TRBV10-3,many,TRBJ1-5,CAISESKARGSNQPQHF
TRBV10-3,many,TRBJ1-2,CAISEFQGAAPYGYTF
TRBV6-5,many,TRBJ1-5,CASSYSYKVNQPQHF
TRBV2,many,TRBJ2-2,CASSLQGLTNTGELFF
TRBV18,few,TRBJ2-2,CASSPPMRPGTGELFF
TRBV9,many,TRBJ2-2,CASSAKANGELFF
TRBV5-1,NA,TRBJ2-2,CASSLVPRIGGTGELFF
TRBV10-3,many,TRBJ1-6,CATRGTGEQAYNSPLHF
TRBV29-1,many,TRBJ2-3,CSAGTISSTDTQYF
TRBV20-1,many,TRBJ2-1,CSAQSGTSGGNEQFF
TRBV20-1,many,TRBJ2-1,CSATPTGEGRKFF
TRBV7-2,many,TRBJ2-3,CASSPLISSTDTQYF
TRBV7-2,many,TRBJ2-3,CASSYLTGLAGSTDTQYF
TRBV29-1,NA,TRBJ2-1,CSVVRGGNPNEQFF
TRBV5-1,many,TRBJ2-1,CASSLDGSGQFF
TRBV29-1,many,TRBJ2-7,CSVEEGGGGPYEQYF